This TCR beta chain is drawn from a study of blood T cell repertoires in COVID-19. The overall study: Samples came from the United States, Italy and Spain, spanning acute and convalescent COVID-19. Sample material is recorded as cDNA or gDNA derived from T cells, B-cell-depleted T cells, or PBMCs.

Original methodology: Estimation of nucleated cell counts relied on the amplification of reference gene primers. Profiled with immunoSEQ multiplex PCR; TCRdb holds only in-frame clones, not every one. The V and J calls and clone size were taken over from that table, and D and trimming were inferred from the DNA. Of 35,000 to 45,000 clones listed, about 85% are singletons. Germline V gene sequence: CDR1 KGHSH, CDR2 LQKENI. The CDR3 has 17 residues. Trimming at V came to 6 bases and at J to 6 bases, leaving 17 bases not matched to a gene. The sequencing input was peripheral blood. The receptor was isolated from a man aged 50-59 years with active COVID-19. The rearrangement links TRBV18 to TRBJ1-5; 7 bases line up with TRBD1. This chain's CDR3 is CASSHMIVASGGQPQHF. In DNA form, the CDR3 reads TGTGCCAGCTCTCATATGATAGTGGCGTCAGGGGGTCAGCCCCAGCATTTT.